These 17 T cell receptor beta chains were sequenced from one sample in a study of shared clonotypes between healthy human individuals. Naive CD8 cells lacked CD45RO and underwent positive selection for CCR7, leaving out terminally differentiated effector memory CD45RA+ cells. Here immunoSEQ multiplex PCR was the method, and the copy in TCRdb shows in-frame clones only, minus some. This sample has about 2,200,000 clones, with approximately 94% found just once. Input material: naive CD8+ T cells from PBMCs. The receptor source for this set is a man in his late teens or twenties in good health. Some clones in this sample may be carry-over from other donors' samples.

The chain carries TRBV15 and TRBJ2-1; D remains ambiguous. CDR3 size: 13 residues. Germline CDR1 reads LNHNV; CDR2 reads YYDKDF (reference sequence). V lost 0 bases, J lost 8 bases, and 8 bases lay in between. This CDR3 is CATSRDSRYEQFF. The CDR3 DNA reads TGTGCCACCAGCAGAGATAGTCGGTATGAGCAGTTCTTC.

The chain employs TRBV5-1 and TRBJ1-5; D gene uncertain. CDR3 size: 14 residues. Trimming stripped 3 bases from V and 5 bases from J, with 12 bases between. Germline assignment: CDR1 SGHRS and CDR2 YFSETQ. As DNA, the CDR3 is TGCGCCAGCAGCTGGGGTGGTGTGGATCAGCCCCAGCATTTT. Translated, it gives CASSWGGVDQPQHF.

The chain links TRBV7-3 to TRBJ2-2, with TRBD1 identical over 9 bases. After removal of 5 bases from V and 4 bases from J, the junction contained 14 bases not matched to a gene. The CDR3 is 18 amino acids. Germline V gene lookup returns CDR1 SGHTA and CDR2 FQGTGA. The DNA of the CDR3 is TGTGCCAGCAGCCCCCGTCCCGGGACAGGGATGGGCACCGGGGAGCTGTTTTTT. This encodes CASSPRPGTGMGTGELFF.

The chain is built from TRBV5-1 and TRBJ2-1, with 7 bases matching TRBD2. The CDR3 has 21 residues. Germline trimming cut 1 base from V and 0 bases from J; bases unmatched to any gene: 19. Germline lookup yields CDR1 SGHRS and CDR2 YFSETQ. CDR3 DNA: TGCGCCAGCAGCTTGATGCCCCCCCCCAAGCGTGCGGGAGCCTCCTACAATGAGCAGTTCTTC. It translates to CASSLMPPPKRAGASYNEQFF.

The genes are TRBV27 and TRBJ1-5; TRBD1 aligns across 7 bases. V lost 6 bases, J lost 0 bases, and 11 bases stayed unmatched. Germline V gene data show CDR1 as MNHEY and CDR2 as SMNVEV (reference sequence). The CDR3 extends over 17 amino acids. In DNA, the CDR3 is TGTGCCAGCAGCCCTTCAACAGGGGAGTATAGCAATCAGCCCCAGCATTTT. Protein: CASSPSTGEYSNQPQHF.

The chain couples TRBV28 to TRBJ2-7; D is ambiguous. The germline V and J ends were trimmed by 6 bases and 0 bases, with 6 bases remaining between them. The CDR3 spans 12 residues. Germline loops: CDR1 MDHEN, CDR2 SYDVKM. The CDR3 nucleotides read TGTGCCAGCAGCCCCTTCTCCTACGAGCAGTACTTC. Translated, it gives CASSPFSYEQYF.

The V and J genes are TRBV5-4 and TRBJ2-7; 13 bases align to TRBD2. J was trimmed by 6 bases and V by 3 bases; bases with no gene match: 6. The germline CDR1 and CDR2 sequences are SGHNT and YYREEE (reference sequence). The CDR3 spans 15 residues. The CDR3 DNA reads as TGTGCCAGCAGCTACGAGACTAGCGGGAGGAGCGAGCAGTACTTC. Encoded protein: CASSYETSGRSEQYF. The complete variable domain, with remaining parts taken from reference TRBV5-4 and TRBJ2-7, reads ETGVTQSPTHLIKTRGQQVTLRCSSQSGHNTVSWYQQALGQGPQFIFQYYREEENGRGNFPPRFSGLQFPNYSSELNVNALELDDSALYLCASSYETSGRSEQYFGPGTRLTVT.

The V gene is TRBV7-2, the J gene TRBJ1-5, with a possible D match to TRBD1 (5 bases). The CDR3 has 17 residues. V was pared by 1 base and J by 1 base, with 14 bases between. CDR1 and CDR2 from the germline V gene are SGHTA and FQGNSA. The CDR3 region is CASSLGRGTLSNQPQHF. In DNA, the CDR3 is TGTGCCAGCAGCTTAGGGCGCGGGACGTTGAGCAATCAGCCCCAGCATTTT. Filled out from reference TRBV7-2 and TRBJ1-5, the complete variable domain reads GAGVSQSPSNKVTEKGKDVELRCDPISGHTALYWYRQSLGQGLEFLIYFQGNSAPDKSGLPSDRFSAERTGGSVSTLTIQRTQQEDSAVYLCASSLGRGTLSNQPQHFGDGTRLSIL.

This clone was recorded only once. This chain connects TRBV2 to TRBJ1-2, with D possibly being TRBD1 (5 bases). The ends were cut back, 1 base at V and 5 bases at J, with 8 bases in the middle. The germline CDR1 and CDR2 sequences are SNHLY and FYNNEI. The CDR3 consists of 13 residues. DNA for the CDR3: TGTGCCAGCAGTGAAGGGGGACCGTATGGCTACACCTTC. Translated: CASSEGGPYGYTF.

The chain carries TRBV9 and TRBJ2-5, with 7 nucleotides matching TRBD1. Losses at the gene ends were 5 bases for V and 5 bases for J; bases not matched to a gene: 12. This CDR3 is 15 amino acids long. CDR1 SGDLS and CDR2 YYNGEE come from the germline V gene. The CDR3 spells CASSQGRGQQETQYF. The CDR3 DNA follows: TGTGCCAGCAGTCAAGGAAGGGGGCAGCAGGAGACCCAGTACTTC.

The gene calls are TRBV29-1 and TRBJ2-3, with 8 nucleotides matching TRBD2. Germline V gene data show CDR1 as SQVTM and CDR2 as ANQGSEA. CDR3 length: 13 amino acids. With 5 bases clipped from V and 2 bases from J, the junction kept 3 bases outside the gene matches. The CDR3 region has the DNA TGCAGCGTTCGGGAGGGAACCACAGATACGCAGTATTTT. Amino acids: CSVREGTTDTQYF.

The CDR3 loop reads CASSLGGTDLYGYTF. As DNA, the CDR3 is TGTGCCAGCAGCTTAGGTGGGACAGACCTCTATGGCTACACCTTC. The chain links TRBV7-9 to TRBJ1-2; TRBD1 matches 7 bases. Germline CDR1 and CDR2: SEHNR and FQNEAQ (reference sequence). Trimming at V came to 1 base and at J to 4 bases, leaving 6 bases not matched to a gene. This CDR3 comprises 15 residues. Full variable domain (missing parts from reference TRBV7-9 and TRBJ1-2): DTGVSQNPRHKITKRGQNVTFRCDPISEHNRLYWYRQTLGQGPEFLTYFQNEAQLEKSRLLSDRFSAERPKGSFSTLEIQRTEQGDSAMYLCASSLGGTDLYGYTFGSGTRLTVV.

This clone has just one count. The CDR3 reads CASSLGEQEDWTDTQYF. Written as DNA, the CDR3 is TGTGCCAGTAGCCTGGGAGAACAGGAAGATTGGACAGATACGCAGTATTTT. This sequence joins TRBV19 and TRBJ2-3, with D perhaps given as TRBD1 or TRBD2 (5 bases each). Germline loops: CDR1 LNHDA, CDR2 SQIVND (reference sequence). This CDR3 contains 17 residues. Trimming removed 6 bases at V and 3 bases at J, with 22 bases between.

The chain joins TRBV7-9 to TRBJ1-2; no clear D gene. V shed 2 bases and J shed 0 bases, with 13 bases lying between them. The CDR3 sequence is 16 residues long. Germline CDR1 SEHNR, CDR2 FQNEAQ (reference sequence). In DNA form, the CDR3 reads TGTGCCAGCAGCTTAAGCGCGACTCAAGCTAACTATGGCTACACCTTC. Translated, it gives CASSLSATQANYGYTF.

This chain joins TRBV19 and TRBJ2-2; the D is unclear. V lost 5 bases and J 9 bases, leaving 16 bases between the germline ends. This CDR3 has 14 amino acids. Germline-derived CDR1 and CDR2 are LNHDA and SQIVND (reference sequence). DNA for the CDR3: TGTGCCAGTAGTCCTCTATCGCTGGGTCGGGAGCTGTTTTTT. Translation gives CASSPLSLGRELFF.

The genes are TRBV28 and TRBJ2-3; TRBD2 matches at 12 bases. This CDR3 spans 17 amino acids. V lost 1 base, J lost 4 bases, and 6 bases stayed unmatched. From germline, CDR1 is MDHEN and CDR2 SYDVKM. The CDR3 loop is CASSLSTLAGGPDTQYF. The CDR3, as DNA: TGTGCCAGCAGTTTATCCACCCTAGCGGGAGGGCCAGATACGCAGTATTTT.

The CDR3 nucleotides read TGTGCCAGCAGCCCGGAGACAGCGAGCAATCAGCCCCAGCATTTT. It translates to CASSPETASNQPQHF. The J gene is TRBJ1-5, the V gene TRBV5-8; tentative D call: TRBD1 (5 bases). CDR3 size: 15 residues. CDR1 and CDR2 (germline): SGHTS, YDEGEE. Between the trimmed V and J ends, which lost 4 bases and 1 base, there was a span of 12 bases.